These T cell receptor beta chains were read from a single sample in a study of a mutant IDH1 vaccine in newly diagnosed glioma. This table comes from immunoSEQ multiplex PCR, and its TCRdb copy is limited to in-frame clones, with some not included. The table shows about 55,000 clones, with under 90% occurring only once. Antigen specificity for these receptors is unknown. The input for sequencing was PBMCs, taken from a glioma patient whose treatment included an IDH1 peptide vaccine. These receptors all come from a man in his forties with glioma. Both conserved end residues are part of each CDR3. The order of the fields is J gene, D gene, clone size, V gene, CDR3 DNA, CDR3 protein. D genes are given only for firm matches. Clone sizes are given selectively: once, few, many, or a class where the clone is expanded.

J: TRBJ2-7
D: NA
size: NA
V: TRBV2
DNA: TGTGCCATCGTGTCAGGGGGCGGGAGGGTCTACGAGCAGTACTTC
CDR3: CAIVSGGGRVYEQYF

J: TRBJ2-6
D: NA
size: NA
V: TRBV7-6
DNA: TGTGCCAGCAGCTTAGACATGTCCGGGGCCAACGTCCTGACTTTC
CDR3: CASSLDMSGANVLTF

J: TRBJ2-1
D: NA
size: NA
V: TRBV7-3
DNA: TGTGCCAGCAGCCCGCCGGGGTCGGGCTACAATGAGCAGTTCTTC
CDR3: CASSPPGSGYNEQFF

J: TRBJ2-7
D: NA
size: NA
V: TRBV4-3
DNA: TGCGCCAGCAGCCAAGGAACCGACACCTTCTACGAGCAGTACTTC
CDR3: CASSQGTDTFYEQYF

J: TRBJ1-1
D: NA
size: NA
V: TRBV2
DNA: TGTGCCAGCAGTGTAACCCAGGGGAACACTGAAGCTTTCTTT
CDR3: CASSVTQGNTEAFF

J: TRBJ1-2
D: NA
size: NA
V: TRBV6-1
DNA: TGTGCCAGCAGTGAAATCCCGGAAATCTATGGCTACACCTTC
CDR3: CASSEIPEIYGYTF

J: TRBJ1-2
D: TRBD1
size: NA
V: TRBV5-1
DNA: TGCGCCAGCAGCTCAGCCTTCGGACAGGGGGTAGGGGGCTACACCTTC
CDR3: CASSSAFGQGVGGYTF

J: TRBJ2-5
D: TRBD1
size: NA
V: TRBV11-3
DNA: TGTGCCAGCAGCTTAGGACAGGGTGAGACCCAGTACTTC
CDR3: CASSLGQGETQYF

J: TRBJ2-1
D: NA
size: once
V: TRBV25-1
DNA: TGTGCCAGCACTGTTAACGGGGGTACCGGTGAGCAGTTCTTC
CDR3: CASTVNGGTGEQFF

J: TRBJ2-1
D: TRBD2
size: once
V: TRBV2
DNA: TGTGCCAGCAGTGAACAGACTAGCGGGGCCTACAATGAGCAGTTCTTC
CDR3: CASSEQTSGAYNEQFF

J: TRBJ2-1
D: NA
size: NA
V: TRBV7-2
DNA: TGTGCCAGCAGCCGCGGGACACGCGGAAACAATGAGCAGTTCTTC
CDR3: CASSRGTRGNNEQFF

J: TRBJ2-5
D: TRBD2
size: NA
V: TRBV5-1
DNA: TGCGCCAGCAGCTCCACCTCCGGACTAGAACAAGAGACCCAGTACTTC
CDR3: CASSSTSGLEQETQYF

J: TRBJ1-1
D: NA
size: NA
V: TRBV6-5
DNA: TGTGCCAGCAGTCAAGCCGTGCACACTGAAGCTTTCTTT
CDR3: CASSQAVHTEAFF

J: TRBJ1-4
D: NA
size: once
V: TRBV13
DNA: TGTGCCAGCAGCTTACTCACCGCAACTAATGAAAAACTGTTTTTT
CDR3: CASSLLTATNEKLFF

J: TRBJ1-5
D: NA
size: NA
V: TRBV19
DNA: TGTGCCAGTAGTATATACGGGGGGGGTTATAGCAATCAGCCCCAGCATTTT
CDR3: CASSIYGGGYSNQPQHF

J: TRBJ2-7
D: TRBD1
size: NA
V: TRBV19
DNA: TGTGCCAGTAGTATCGGGACAGACTACGAGCAGTACTTC
CDR3: CASSIGTDYEQYF

J: TRBJ2-7
D: NA
size: NA
V: TRBV5-6
DNA: TGTGCCAGCAGCTTGTTGTGGGGCAGCTCCTACGAGCAGTACTTC
CDR3: CASSLLWGSSYEQYF

J: TRBJ1-1
D: NA
size: NA
V: TRBV4-1
DNA: TGCGCCAGCAGCGAATACAGGCCAATCATGAACACTGAAGCTTTCTTT
CDR3: CASSEYRPIMNTEAFF

J: TRBJ2-7
D: TRBD1
size: NA
V: TRBV7-8
DNA: TGTGCCAGCACCCTAGTCGTAGGGACAGGATCCTACGAGCAGTACTTC
CDR3: CASTLVVGTGSYEQYF

J: TRBJ2-7
D: NA
size: NA
V: TRBV5-8
DNA: TGTGCCAGCAGCTTGGGATCTAACGGGGCCGAGCAGTACTTC
CDR3: CASSLGSNGAEQYF

J: TRBJ1-2
D: NA
size: medium-sized
V: TRBV29-1
DNA: TGCAGCGTTGCCCAGGGCGGAGACTACACCTTC
CDR3: CSVAQGGDYTF

J: TRBJ2-3
D: TRBD2
size: few
V: TRBV28
DNA: TGTGCCAGCAGTTTGGGGGGGACCACAGATACGCAGTATTTT
CDR3: CASSLGGTTDTQYF

J: TRBJ2-7
D: TRBD1
size: NA
V: TRBV4-2
DNA: TGTGCCAGCAGCCCATGGGACAGGGACGAGCAGTACTTC
CDR3: CASSPWDRDEQYF

J: TRBJ2-3
D: NA
size: once
V: TRBV5-1
DNA: TGCGCCAGCACCCAAGCCGGGGGAAGCACAGATACGCAGTATTTT
CDR3: CASTQAGGSTDTQYF

J: TRBJ2-7
D: TRBD1
size: NA
V: TRBV6-5
DNA: TGTGCCAGCAGTTACGGACAGGGGAGTTACGAGCAGTACTTC
CDR3: CASSYGQGSYEQYF

J: TRBJ1-1
D: NA
size: NA
V: TRBV4-1
DNA: TGCGCCAGCAGCCAAGGGGGGGGCCGAACTGAAGCTTTCTTT
CDR3: CASSQGGGRTEAFF

J: TRBJ2-4
D: NA
size: NA
V: TRBV2
DNA: TGTGCCAGCATAGGAAGAGATAGTCCTACTCAAAACATTCAGTACTTC
CDR3: CASIGRDSPTQNIQYF

J: TRBJ2-7
D: NA
size: NA
V: TRBV19
DNA: TGTGCCAGTAGTATAGATCGGGCGGGGCATCCCGGCGAGCAGTACTTC
CDR3: CASSIDRAGHPGEQYF

J: TRBJ1-2
D: NA
size: once
V: TRBV7-2
DNA: TGTGCCAGCAGCTTTTTAGACGGAAATGCTGGCTACACCTTC
CDR3: CASSFLDGNAGYTF

J: TRBJ1-1
D: NA
size: NA
V: TRBV28
DNA: TGTGCCAGCGGATTTTCGGGGGGAGTCACTGAAGCTTTCTTT
CDR3: CASGFSGGVTEAFF

J: TRBJ1-5
D: NA
size: NA
V: TRBV7-9
DNA: TGTGCCAGCAGCTTCGGCAATCAGCCCCAGCATTTT
CDR3: CASSFGNQPQHF

J: TRBJ2-5
D: NA
size: NA
V: TRBV2
DNA: TGTGCCAGCGCCACGGAGACCCAGTACTTC
CDR3: CASATETQYF

J: TRBJ2-5
D: NA
size: NA
V: TRBV27
DNA: TGTGCCAGCAGTTTATTTATGGGGGTATCCGAGACCCAGTACTTC
CDR3: CASSLFMGVSETQYF

J: TRBJ1-2
D: TRBD1
size: NA
V: TRBV7-2
DNA: TGTGCCAGCAGCCAGGGAGGACAGGGGATGCTGTCTGGCTACACCTTC
CDR3: CASSQGGQGMLSGYTF

J: TRBJ1-2
D: NA
size: NA
V: TRBV2
DNA: TGTGCCAGCAGTGAATCAGCGACTGGAGGCTACACCTTC
CDR3: CASSESATGGYTF

J: TRBJ1-5
D: NA
size: few
V: TRBV4-1
DNA: TGCGCCAGCAGCCTGGGTGAGTTTAGCAATCAGCCCCAGCATTTT
CDR3: CASSLGEFSNQPQHF

J: TRBJ2-7
D: NA
size: NA
V: TRBV12-5
DNA: TGTGCTAGTGGTTTGGTACTAGGGCCCCCGGCAGGGCACTACGAGCAGTACTTC
CDR3: CASGLVLGPPAGHYEQYF

J: TRBJ2-3
D: NA
size: NA
V: TRBV4-1
DNA: TGCGCCAGCAGCGGGGTGCTGACAAAGAACACAGATACGCAGTATTTT
CDR3: CASSGVLTKNTDTQYF

J: TRBJ2-5
D: TRBD1
size: once
V: TRBV7-8
DNA: TGTGCCAGCAGCTTAGCTTGGTCAGGGGGACCTCCTGGGACCCAGTACTTC
CDR3: CASSLAWSGGPPGTQYF

J: TRBJ2-1
D: TRBD2
size: NA
V: TRBV4-2
DNA: TGTGCCAGCAGCCAACCGGGACTAGCGAAATATGAGCAGTTCTTC
CDR3: CASSQPGLAKYEQFF